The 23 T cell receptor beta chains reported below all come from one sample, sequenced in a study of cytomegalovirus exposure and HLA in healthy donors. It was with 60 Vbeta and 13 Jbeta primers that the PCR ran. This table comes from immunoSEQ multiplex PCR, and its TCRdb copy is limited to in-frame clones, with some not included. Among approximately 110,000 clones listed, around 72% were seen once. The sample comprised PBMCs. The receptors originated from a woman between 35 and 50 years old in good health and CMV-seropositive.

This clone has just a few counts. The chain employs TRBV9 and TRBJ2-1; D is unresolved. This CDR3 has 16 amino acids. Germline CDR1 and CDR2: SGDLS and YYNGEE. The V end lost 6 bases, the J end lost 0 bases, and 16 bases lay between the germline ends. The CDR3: CASNPYSVSSYNEQFF. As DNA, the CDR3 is TGTGCCAGCAACCCTTATAGTGTGAGCTCCTACAATGAGCAGTTCTTC.

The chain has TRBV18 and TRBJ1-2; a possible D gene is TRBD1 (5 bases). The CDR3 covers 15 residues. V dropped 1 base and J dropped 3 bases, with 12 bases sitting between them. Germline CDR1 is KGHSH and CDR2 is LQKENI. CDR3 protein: CASSPRIPGYYGYTF. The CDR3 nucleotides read TGTGCCAGCTCACCACGTATACCAGGGTACTATGGCTACACCTTC.

The CDR3 spells CASMGRMNTEAFF. CDR3 sequence (DNA): TGTGCCAGCATGGGCAGAATGAACACTGAAGCTTTCTTT. The chain couples TRBV6-6 to TRBJ1-1; no clear D. The length of the CDR3 is 13 residues. Germline CDR1 MNHNY, CDR2 SVGAGI (reference sequence). Deletions cut 7 bases from V and 0 bases from J, with 9 bases between.

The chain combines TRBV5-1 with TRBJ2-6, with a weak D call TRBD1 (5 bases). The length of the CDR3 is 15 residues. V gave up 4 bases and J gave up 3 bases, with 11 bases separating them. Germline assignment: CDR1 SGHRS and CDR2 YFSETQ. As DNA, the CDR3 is TGCGCCAGCAGCCCACAGGTAAATGGGGCCAACGTCCTGACTTTC. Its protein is CASSPQVNGANVLTF.

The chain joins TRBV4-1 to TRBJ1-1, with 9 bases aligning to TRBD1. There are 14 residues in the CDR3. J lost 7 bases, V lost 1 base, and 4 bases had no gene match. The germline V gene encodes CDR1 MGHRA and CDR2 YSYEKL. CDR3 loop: CASSQGDRVNEAFF. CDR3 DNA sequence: TGCGCCAGCAGCCAAGGGGACAGGGTTAATGAAGCTTTCTTT.

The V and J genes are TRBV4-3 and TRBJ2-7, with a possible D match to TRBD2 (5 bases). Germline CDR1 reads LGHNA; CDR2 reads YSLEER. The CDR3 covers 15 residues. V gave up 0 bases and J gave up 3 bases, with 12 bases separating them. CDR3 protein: CASSQDDRTFYEQYF. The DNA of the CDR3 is TGCGCCAGCAGCCAAGATGACCGGACTTTCTACGAGCAGTACTTC.

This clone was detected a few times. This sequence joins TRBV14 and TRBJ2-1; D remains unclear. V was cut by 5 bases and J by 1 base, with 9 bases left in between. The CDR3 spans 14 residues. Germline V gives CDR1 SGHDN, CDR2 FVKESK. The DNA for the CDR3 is TGTGCCAGCAGCATTTTACGGTCCTACAATGAGCAGTTCTTC. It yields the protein CASSILRSYNEQFF.

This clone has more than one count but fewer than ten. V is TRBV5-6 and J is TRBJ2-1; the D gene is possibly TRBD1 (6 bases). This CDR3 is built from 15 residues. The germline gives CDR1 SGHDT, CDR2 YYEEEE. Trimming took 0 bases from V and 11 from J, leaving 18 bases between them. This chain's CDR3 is CASSLGVPIQGKQFF. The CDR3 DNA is TGTGCCAGCAGCTTGGGAGTACCAATTCAGGGGAAGCAGTTCTTC.

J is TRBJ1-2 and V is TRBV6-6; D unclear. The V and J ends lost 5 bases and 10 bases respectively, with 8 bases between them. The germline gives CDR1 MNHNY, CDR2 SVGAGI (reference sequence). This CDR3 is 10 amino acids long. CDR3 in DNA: TGTGCCAGCAGTGATAGACTCTACACCTTC. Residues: CASSDRLYTF.

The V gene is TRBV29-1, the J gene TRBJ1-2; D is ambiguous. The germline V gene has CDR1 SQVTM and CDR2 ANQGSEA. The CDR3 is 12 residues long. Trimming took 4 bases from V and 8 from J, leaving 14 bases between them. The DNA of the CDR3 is TGCAGCGTTGTAAATTCGGCGGGCGGCTACACCTTC. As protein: CSVVNSAGGYTF.

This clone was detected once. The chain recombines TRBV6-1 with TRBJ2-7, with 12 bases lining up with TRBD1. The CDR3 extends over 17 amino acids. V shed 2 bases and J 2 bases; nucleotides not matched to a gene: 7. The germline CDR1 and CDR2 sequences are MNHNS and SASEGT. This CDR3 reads CASSERGTGGETYEQYF. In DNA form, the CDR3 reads TGTGCCAGCAGTGAAAGGGGGACAGGGGGCGAAACCTACGAGCAGTACTTC.

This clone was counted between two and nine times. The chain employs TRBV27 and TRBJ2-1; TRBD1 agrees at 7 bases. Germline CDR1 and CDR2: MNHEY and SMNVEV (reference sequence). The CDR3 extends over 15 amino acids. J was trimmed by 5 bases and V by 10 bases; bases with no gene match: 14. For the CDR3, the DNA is TGTGCCACGGCGACAGGGCTAGATCCCAACAATGAGCAGTTCTTC. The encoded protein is CATATGLDPNNEQFF.

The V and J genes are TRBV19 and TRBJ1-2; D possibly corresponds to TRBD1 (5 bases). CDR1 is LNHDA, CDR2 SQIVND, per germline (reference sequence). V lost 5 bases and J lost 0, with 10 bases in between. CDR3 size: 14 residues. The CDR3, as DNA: TGTGCCAGTAGTCCCAGGGCTACTAACTATGGCTACACCTTC. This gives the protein CASSPRATNYGYTF.

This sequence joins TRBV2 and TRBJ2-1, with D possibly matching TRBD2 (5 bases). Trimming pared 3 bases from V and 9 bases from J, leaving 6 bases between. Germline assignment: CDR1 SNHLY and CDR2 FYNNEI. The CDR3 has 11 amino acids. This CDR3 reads CASSDAGEQFF. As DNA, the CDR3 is TGTGCCAGCAGTGACGCGGGTGAGCAGTTCTTC.

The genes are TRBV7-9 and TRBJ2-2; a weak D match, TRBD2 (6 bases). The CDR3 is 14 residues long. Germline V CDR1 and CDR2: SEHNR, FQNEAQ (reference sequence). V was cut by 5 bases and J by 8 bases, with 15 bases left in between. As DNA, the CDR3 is TGTGCCAGCAGCCCCGCGGGACTTTCGGGGGAGCTGTTTTTT. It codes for CASSPAGLSGELFF.

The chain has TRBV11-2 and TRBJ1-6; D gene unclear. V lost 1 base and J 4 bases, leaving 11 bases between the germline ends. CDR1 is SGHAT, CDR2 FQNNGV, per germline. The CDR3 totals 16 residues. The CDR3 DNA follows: TGTGCCAGCAGCTTAGCTTCGGGGTTTTATAATTCACCCCTCCACTTT. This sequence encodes CASSLASGFYNSPLHF.

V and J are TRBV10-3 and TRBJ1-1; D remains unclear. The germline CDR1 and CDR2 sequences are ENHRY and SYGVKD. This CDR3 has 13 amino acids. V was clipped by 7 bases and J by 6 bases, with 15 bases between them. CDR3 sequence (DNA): TGTGCCATCAACAAGGGCGACGGGGCTGAAGCTTTCTTT. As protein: CAINKGDGAEAFF.

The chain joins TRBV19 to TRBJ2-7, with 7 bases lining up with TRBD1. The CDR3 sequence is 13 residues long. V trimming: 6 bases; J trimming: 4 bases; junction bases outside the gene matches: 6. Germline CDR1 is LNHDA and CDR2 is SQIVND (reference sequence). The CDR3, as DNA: TGTGCCAGTAGACAGGGGAAGGGATACGAGCAGTACTTC. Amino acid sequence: CASRQGKGYEQYF.

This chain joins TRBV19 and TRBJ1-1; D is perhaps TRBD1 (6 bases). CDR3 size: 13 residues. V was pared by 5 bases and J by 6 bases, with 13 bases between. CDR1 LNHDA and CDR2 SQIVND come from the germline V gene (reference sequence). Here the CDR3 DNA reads TGTGCCAGTAGTTGGGGGCGCGAAGCTGAAGCTTTCTTT. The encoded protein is CASSWGREAEAFF.

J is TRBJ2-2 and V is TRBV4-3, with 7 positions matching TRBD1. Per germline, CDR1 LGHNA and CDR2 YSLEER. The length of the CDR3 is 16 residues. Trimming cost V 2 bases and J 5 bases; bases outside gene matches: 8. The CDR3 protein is CASSQTGTDKTGELFF. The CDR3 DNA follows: TGCGCCAGCAGCCAAACCGGGACAGATAAAACCGGGGAGCTGTTTTTT.

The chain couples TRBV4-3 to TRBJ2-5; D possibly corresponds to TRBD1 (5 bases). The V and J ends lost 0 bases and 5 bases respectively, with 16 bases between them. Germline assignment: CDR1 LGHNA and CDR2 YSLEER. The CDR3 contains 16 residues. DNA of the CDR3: TGCGCCAGCAGCCAAGATAGTGTTGGCAGGGTCGAGACCCAGTACTTC. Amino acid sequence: CASSQDSVGRVETQYF.

The CDR3 region is CASSSDSFPYEQYF. DNA for the CDR3: TGTGCCAGCAGCTCAGACAGTTTCCCCTACGAGCAGTACTTC. The chain recombines TRBV11-2 with TRBJ2-7; D might be TRBD1 (5 bases). Germline-derived CDR1 and CDR2 are SGHAT and FQNNGV. The CDR3 consists of 14 residues. Trimming took off 4 bases at V and 2 bases at J, with 12 bases between the two ends.

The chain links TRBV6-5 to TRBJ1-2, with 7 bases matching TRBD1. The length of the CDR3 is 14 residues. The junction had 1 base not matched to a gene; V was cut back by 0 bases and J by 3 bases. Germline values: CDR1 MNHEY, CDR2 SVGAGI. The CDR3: CASSYSGTDYGYTF. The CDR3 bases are TGTGCCAGCAGTTACTCAGGGACAGACTATGGCTACACCTTC.